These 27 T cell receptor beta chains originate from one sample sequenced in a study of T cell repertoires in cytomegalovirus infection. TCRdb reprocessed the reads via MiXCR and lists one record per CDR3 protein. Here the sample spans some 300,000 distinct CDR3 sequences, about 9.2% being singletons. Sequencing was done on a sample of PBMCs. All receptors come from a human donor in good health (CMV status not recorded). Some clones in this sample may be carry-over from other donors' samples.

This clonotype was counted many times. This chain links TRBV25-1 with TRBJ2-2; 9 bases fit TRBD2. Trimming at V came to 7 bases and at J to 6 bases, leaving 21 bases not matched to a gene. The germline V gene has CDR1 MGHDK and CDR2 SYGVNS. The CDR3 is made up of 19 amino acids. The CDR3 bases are TGTGCCAGCACCGAAAGTGGGGGAGTAGCGGGGGTATGGGCCGGGGAGCTGTTTTTT. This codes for CASTESGGVAGVWAGELFF.

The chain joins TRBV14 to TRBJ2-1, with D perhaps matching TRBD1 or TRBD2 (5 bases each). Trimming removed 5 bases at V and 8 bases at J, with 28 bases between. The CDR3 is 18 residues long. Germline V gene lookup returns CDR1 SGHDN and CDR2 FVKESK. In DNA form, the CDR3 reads TGTGCCAGCAGCGTTTTCCCCCCTTGGGGGTCCACCCTCGATGAGCAGTTCTTC. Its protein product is CASSVFPPWGSTLDEQFF.

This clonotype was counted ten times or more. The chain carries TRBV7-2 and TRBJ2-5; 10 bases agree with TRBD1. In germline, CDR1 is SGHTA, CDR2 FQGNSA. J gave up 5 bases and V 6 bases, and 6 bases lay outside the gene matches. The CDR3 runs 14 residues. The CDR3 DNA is TGTGCCAGCAGTAGGGACAGGGGTGGGGAGACCCAGTACTTC. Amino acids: CASSRDRGGETQYF.

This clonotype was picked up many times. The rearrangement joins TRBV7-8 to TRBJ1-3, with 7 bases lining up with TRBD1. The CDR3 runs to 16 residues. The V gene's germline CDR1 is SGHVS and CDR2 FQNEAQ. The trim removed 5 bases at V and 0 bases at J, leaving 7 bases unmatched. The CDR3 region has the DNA TGTGCCAGCAGCCCAAGACAGGGAAGCTCTGGAAACACCATATATTTT. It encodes CASSPRQGSSGNTIYF.

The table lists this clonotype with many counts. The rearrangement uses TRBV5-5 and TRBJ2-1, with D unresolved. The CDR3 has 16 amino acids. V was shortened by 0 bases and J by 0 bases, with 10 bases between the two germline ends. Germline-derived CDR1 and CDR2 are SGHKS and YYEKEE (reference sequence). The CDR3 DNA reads TGTGCCAGCAGCTTGGCTTGGACGAGCTCCTACAATGAGCAGTTCTTC. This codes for CASSLAWTSSYNEQFF.

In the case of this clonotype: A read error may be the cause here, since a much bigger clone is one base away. DNA for the CDR3: TGCAGTGCTCGGACAGGGGGAAACACCATACATTTT. Its protein is CSARTGGNTIHF. This chain links TRBV20-1 with TRBJ1-3; 10 bases map to TRBD1. This CDR3 has 12 amino acids. Germline V gene lookup returns CDR1 DFQATT and CDR2 SNEGSKA (reference sequence).

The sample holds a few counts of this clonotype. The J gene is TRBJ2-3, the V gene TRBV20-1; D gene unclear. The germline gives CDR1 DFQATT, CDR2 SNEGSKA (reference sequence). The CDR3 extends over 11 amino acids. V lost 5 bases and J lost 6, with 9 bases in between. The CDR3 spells CSAAGRDTQYF. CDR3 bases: TGCAGTGCTGCAGGCAGGGATACGCAGTATTTT.

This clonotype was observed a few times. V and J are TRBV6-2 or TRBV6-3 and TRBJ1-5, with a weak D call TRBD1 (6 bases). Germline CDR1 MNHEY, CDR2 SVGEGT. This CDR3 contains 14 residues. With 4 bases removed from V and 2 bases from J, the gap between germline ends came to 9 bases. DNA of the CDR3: TGTGCCAGCAGTTGGACAGTAGGCAATCAGCCCCAGCATTTT. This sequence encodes CASSWTVGNQPQHF.

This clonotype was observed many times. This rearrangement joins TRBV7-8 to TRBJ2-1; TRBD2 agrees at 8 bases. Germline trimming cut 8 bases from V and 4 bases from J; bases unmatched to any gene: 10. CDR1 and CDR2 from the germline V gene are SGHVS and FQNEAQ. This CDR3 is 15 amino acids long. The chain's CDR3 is CASLLRGGVYNEQFF. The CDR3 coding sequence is TGTGCCAGCTTGCTCCGGGGGGGGGTGTACAATGAGCAGTTCTTC.

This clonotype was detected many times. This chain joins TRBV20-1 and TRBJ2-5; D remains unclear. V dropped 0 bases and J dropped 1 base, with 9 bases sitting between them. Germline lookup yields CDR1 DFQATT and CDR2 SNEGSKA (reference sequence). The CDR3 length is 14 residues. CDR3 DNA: TGCAGTGCTAGAGATCCAGTGACCCAAGAGACCCAGTACTTC. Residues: CSARDPVTQETQYF.

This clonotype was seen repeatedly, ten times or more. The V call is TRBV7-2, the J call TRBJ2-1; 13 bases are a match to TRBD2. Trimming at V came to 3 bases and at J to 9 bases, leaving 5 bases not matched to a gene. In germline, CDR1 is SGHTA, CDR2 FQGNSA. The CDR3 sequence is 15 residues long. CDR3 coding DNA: TGTGCCAGCAGCTTCACTAGCGGGGGGGCCCGTGAGCAGTTCTTC. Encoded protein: CASSFTSGGAREQFF. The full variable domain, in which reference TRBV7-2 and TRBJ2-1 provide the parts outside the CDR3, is GAGVSQSPSNKVTEKGKDVELRCDPISGHTALYWYRQSLGQGLEFLIYFQGNSAPDKSGLPSDRFSAERTGGSVSTLTIQRTQQEDSAVYLCASSFTSGGAREQFFGPGTRLTVL.

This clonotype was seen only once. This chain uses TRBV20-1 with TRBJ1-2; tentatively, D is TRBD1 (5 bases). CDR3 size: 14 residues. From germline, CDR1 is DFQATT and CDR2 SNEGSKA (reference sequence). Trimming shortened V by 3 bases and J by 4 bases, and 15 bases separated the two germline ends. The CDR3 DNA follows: TGCAGTGCTAGGAGGGACGTCAAACGCTATGGCTACACCTTC. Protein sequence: CSARRDVKRYGYTF.

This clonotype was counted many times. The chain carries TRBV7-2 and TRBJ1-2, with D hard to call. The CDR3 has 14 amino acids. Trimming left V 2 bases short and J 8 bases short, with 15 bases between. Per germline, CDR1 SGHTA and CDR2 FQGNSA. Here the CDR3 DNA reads TGTGCCAGCAGCTTAAATATCGGAAGTTACGGCTACACCTTC. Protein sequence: CASSLNIGSYGYTF. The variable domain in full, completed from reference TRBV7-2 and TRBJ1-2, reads GAGVSQSPSNKVTEKGKDVELRCDPISGHTALYWYRQSLGQGLEFLIYFQGNSAPDKSGLPSDRFSAERTGGSVSTLTIQRTQQEDSAVYLCASSLNIGSYGYTFGSGTRLTVV.

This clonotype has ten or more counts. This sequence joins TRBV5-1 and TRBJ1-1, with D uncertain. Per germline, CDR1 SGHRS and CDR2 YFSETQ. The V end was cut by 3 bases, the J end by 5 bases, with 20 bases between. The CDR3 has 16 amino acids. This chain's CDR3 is CASSSSPGPLETEAFF. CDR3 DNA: TGCGCCAGCAGCTCATCCCCCGGGCCCTTGGAAACTGAAGCTTTCTTT. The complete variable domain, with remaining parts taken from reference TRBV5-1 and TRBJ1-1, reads KAGVTQTPRYLIKTRGQQVTLSCSPISGHRSVSWYQQTPGQGLQFLFEYFSETQRNKGNFPGRFSGRQFSNSRSEMNVSTLELGDSALYLCASSSSPGPLETEAFFGQGTRLTVV.

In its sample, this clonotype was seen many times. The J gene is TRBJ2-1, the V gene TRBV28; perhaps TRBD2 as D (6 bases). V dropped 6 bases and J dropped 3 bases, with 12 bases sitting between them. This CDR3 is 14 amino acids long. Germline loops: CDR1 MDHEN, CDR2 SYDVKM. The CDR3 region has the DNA TGTGCCAGCAGCATCGGGGAGGACTACAATGAGCAGTTCTTC. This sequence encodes CASSIGEDYNEQFF.

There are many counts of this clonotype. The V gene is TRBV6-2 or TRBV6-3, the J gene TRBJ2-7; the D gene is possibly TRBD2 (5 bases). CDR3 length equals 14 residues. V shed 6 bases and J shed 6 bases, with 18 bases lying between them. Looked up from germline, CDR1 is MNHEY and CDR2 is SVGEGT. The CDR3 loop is CASSPGRRPLEQYV. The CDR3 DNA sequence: TGTGCCAGCAGCCCCGGACGGAGGCCCCTCGAGCAGTACGTC.

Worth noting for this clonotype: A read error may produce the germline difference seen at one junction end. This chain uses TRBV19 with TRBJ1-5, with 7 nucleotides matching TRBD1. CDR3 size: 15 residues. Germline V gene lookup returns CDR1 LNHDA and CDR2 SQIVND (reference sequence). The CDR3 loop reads CAGSATGMSNQPQHF. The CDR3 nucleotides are TGTGCCGGTAGTGCGACAGGGATGAGCAATCAGCCCCAGCATTTT.

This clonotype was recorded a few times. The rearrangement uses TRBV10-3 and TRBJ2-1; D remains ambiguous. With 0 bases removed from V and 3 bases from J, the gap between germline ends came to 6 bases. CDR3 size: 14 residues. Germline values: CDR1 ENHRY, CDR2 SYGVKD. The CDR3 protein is CAISESPGYNEQFF. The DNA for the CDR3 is TGTGCCATCAGTGAGTCCCCAGGCTACAATGAGCAGTTCTTC.

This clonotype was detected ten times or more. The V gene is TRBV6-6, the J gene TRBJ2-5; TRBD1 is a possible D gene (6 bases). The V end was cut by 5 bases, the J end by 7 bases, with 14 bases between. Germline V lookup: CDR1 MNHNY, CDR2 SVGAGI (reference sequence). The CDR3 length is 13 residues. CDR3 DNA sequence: TGTGCCAGCAGTCGGGACAATCGGGGGACCCAGTACTTC. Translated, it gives CASSRDNRGTQYF.

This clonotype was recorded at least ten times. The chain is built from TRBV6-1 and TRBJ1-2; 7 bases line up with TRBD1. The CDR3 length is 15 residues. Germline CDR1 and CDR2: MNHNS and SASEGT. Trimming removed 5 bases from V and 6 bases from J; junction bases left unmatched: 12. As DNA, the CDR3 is TGTGCCAGCAGTCCAGGGTCGACAGGGATACATGGCTACACCTTC. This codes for CASSPGSTGIHGYTF.

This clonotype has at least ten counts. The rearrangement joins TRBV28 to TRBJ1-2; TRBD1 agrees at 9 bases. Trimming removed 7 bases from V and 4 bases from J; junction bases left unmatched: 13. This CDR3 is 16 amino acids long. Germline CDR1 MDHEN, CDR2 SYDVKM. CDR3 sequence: CASTLLPGTGRYGYTF. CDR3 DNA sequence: TGTGCCAGCACCCTCCTACCTGGGACAGGGCGCTATGGCTACACCTTC.

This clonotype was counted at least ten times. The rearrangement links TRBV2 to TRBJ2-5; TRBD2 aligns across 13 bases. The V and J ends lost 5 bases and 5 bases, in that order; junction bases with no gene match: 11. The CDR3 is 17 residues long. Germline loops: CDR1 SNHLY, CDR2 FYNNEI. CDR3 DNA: TGTGCCAGCAGTCCCACTAGCGGGGGGGCCCTAGGCGAGACCCAGTACTTC. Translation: CASSPTSGGALGETQYF.

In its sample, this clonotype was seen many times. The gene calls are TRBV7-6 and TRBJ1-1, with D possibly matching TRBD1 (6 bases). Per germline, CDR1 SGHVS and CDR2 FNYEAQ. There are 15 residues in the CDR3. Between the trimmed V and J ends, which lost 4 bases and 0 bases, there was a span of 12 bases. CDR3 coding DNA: TGTGCCAGCAGCTCTTACAGGGACCTGAACACTGAAGCTTTCTTT. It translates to CASSSYRDLNTEAFF.

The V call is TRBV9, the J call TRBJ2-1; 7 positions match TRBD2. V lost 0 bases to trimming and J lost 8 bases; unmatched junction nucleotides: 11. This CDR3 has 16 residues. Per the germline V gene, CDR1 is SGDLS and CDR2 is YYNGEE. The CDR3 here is CASSVEGETSIDEQFF. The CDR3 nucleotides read TGTGCCAGCAGCGTAGAAGGGGAGACTAGCATCGATGAGCAGTTCTTC.

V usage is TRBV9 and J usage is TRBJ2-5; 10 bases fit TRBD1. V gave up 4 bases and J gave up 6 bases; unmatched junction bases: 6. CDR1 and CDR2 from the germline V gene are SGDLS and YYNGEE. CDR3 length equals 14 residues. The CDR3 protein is CASSPRQGAKTQYF. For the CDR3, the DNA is TGTGCCAGCAGCCCCCGACAGGGGGCAAAGACCCAGTACTTC.

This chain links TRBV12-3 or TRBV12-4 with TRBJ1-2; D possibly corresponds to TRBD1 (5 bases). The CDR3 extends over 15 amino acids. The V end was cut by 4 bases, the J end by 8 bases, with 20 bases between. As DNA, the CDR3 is TGTGCCAGCAGTTCTACCTGGGACGACCGCGGGGGCTACACCTTC. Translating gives CASSSTWDDRGGYTF.

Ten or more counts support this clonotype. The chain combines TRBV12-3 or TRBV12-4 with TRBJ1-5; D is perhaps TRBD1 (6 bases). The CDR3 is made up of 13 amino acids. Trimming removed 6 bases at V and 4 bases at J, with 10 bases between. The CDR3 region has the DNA TGTGCCAGCAGCGTCCAGGGGAATCAGCCCCAGCATTTT. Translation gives CASSVQGNQPQHF.